This T cell receptor beta chain was profiled in a study of CD8+CD57+ T cells in acquired aplastic anemia. CDR3 length: 16 amino acids. CDR1 and CDR2 from the germline V gene are SGHDN and FVKESK. Trimming cost V 1 base and J 4 bases, with 14 bases left between them. Template material for TCR beta VDJ and CDR3 profiling consisted of genomic DNA. TCRdb reprocessed the reads with MiXCR, giving one entry per CDR3 protein. The data contain roughly 160,000 distinct CDR3 sequences, under 75% of them seen just once; the ten biggest clones take up 45%. This clonotype was recorded at least ten times. What it binds is unknown. Regarding the study as a whole: Overlap between patients and controls comprised roughly 30 CD8+ CDR3 sequences.

Sequencing used sorted CD4+, CD8+, or CD8+CD57+ T cells (not recorded which) from PBMCs. The source is a human donor in good health. V and J are TRBV14 and TRBJ2-1; possibly TRBD2 for D (6 bases). The CDR3 protein is CASSQVVGGGYNEQFF. In nucleotides, the CDR3 is TGTGCCAGCAGCCAAGTCGTGGGAGGTGGGTACAATGAGCAGTTCTTC. Combining the CDR3 with reference TRBV14 and TRBJ2-1 gives the whole variable domain EAGVTQFPSHSVIEKGQTVTLRCDPISGHDNLYWYRRVMGKEIKFLLHFVKESKQDESGMPNNRFLAERTGGTYSTLKVQPAELEDSGVYFCASSQVVGGGYNEQFFGPGTRLTVL.